One and the same sample provided the 32 T cell receptor beta chains below, sequenced in a study of T cell responses to AZD1222 COVID-19 vaccine. Generated by immunoSEQ multiplex PCR, the TCRdb table keeps only in-frame clones and is missing some. The sample holds 120,000 to 150,000 clones, roughly 86% seen once. The sample consisted of peripheral blood, taken 28 days after the second dose of the MenACWY control vaccine. Source of these receptors: an adult who received the MenACWY meningococcal vaccine as a control.

This clone has only one observation. V is TRBV9 and J is TRBJ1-1; TRBD1 agrees at 7 bases. The germline V gene encodes CDR1 SGDLS and CDR2 YYNGEE. The CDR3 runs 14 residues. V was clipped by 4 bases and J by 1 base; unmatched bases: 4. CDR3 protein: CASSPTGANTEAFF. CDR3 DNA sequence: TGTGCCAGCAGCCCAACAGGGGCGAACACTGAAGCTTTCTTT.

This chain uses TRBV7-9 with TRBJ1-3, with D perhaps TRBD1 (6 bases). This CDR3 is 14 amino acids long. Trimming left V 5 bases short and J 3 bases short, with 11 bases between. Germline CDR1 reads SEHNR; CDR2 reads FQNEAQ (reference sequence). CDR3 nucleotides: TGTGCCAGCAGCCCCGGACAGCGTGGAAACACCATATATTTT. Translating gives CASSPGQRGNTIYF. The variable domain in full, completed from reference TRBV7-9 and TRBJ1-3, reads DTGVSQNPRHKITKRGQNVTFRCDPISEHNRLYWYRQTLGQGPEFLTYFQNEAQLEKSRLLSDRFSAERPKGSFSTLEIQRTEQGDSAMYLCASSPGQRGNTIYFGEGSWLTVV.

The gene calls are TRBV27 and TRBJ1-2; 8 positions agree with TRBD1. Trimming at V came to 6 bases and at J to 7 bases, leaving 10 bases not matched to a gene. CDR1 and CDR2 (germline): MNHEY, SMNVEV (reference sequence). This CDR3 is built from 14 residues. The CDR3 DNA follows: TGTGCCAGCAGCCAAACCGGGACAGGAGGTGGCTACACCTTC. Amino acid sequence: CASSQTGTGGGYTF.

The chain links TRBV20-1 to TRBJ2-7, with 9 bases fitting TRBD2. Germline CDR1 reads DFQATT; CDR2 reads SNEGSKA (reference sequence). The trim removed 3 bases at V and 6 bases at J, leaving 6 bases unmatched. CDR3 length: 13 residues. The CDR3, as DNA: TGCAGTGCTAGTAGCGGGAGATTCTCCGAGCAGTACTTC. This translates into CSASSGRFSEQYF.

The chain recombines TRBV12-3 or TRBV12-4 with TRBJ2-1; D unclear. This CDR3 is built from 11 residues. Trimming took 2 bases from V and 12 from J, leaving 8 bases between them. The CDR3 protein is CASSLFGRQFF. CDR3 DNA: TGTGCCAGCAGTTTATTCGGGCGGCAGTTCTTC.

The chain has TRBV18 and TRBJ1-1; D is possibly TRBD1 (6 bases). The length of the CDR3 is 14 residues. Per the germline V gene, CDR1 is KGHSH and CDR2 is LQKENI. V lost 5 bases, J lost 5 bases, and 15 bases lay in between. This CDR3 is CASSTGQPWTEAFF. As DNA, the CDR3 is TGTGCCAGCTCAACAGGACAGCCATGGACTGAAGCTTTCTTT.

The gene calls are TRBV7-2 and TRBJ2-5, with 12 bases identical to TRBD2. From germline, CDR1 is SGHTA and CDR2 FQGNSA. CDR3 length: 19 amino acids. V dropped 5 bases and J dropped 3; count of bases not matched to a gene: 16. The CDR3 DNA sequence: TGTGCCAGCAGCGGAACCTGGGCTAGCGGGGGGGCGAAGGAAGAGACCCAGTACTTC. Translation gives CASSGTWASGGAKEETQYF.

The chain recombines TRBV27 with TRBJ2-7; tentative D call: TRBD1 (5 bases). CDR1 and CDR2 (germline): MNHEY, SMNVEV (reference sequence). The ends were cut back, 5 bases at V and 2 bases at J, with 10 bases in the middle. This CDR3 has 13 residues. For the CDR3, the DNA is TGTGCCAGCAGTAACAGGCCCACCTACGAGCAGTACTTC. This encodes CASSNRPTYEQYF.

The genes are TRBV27 and TRBJ1-2, with unresolved D. Per the germline V gene, CDR1 is MNHEY and CDR2 is SMNVEV (reference sequence). This CDR3 region has 13 residues. V lost 3 bases and J 4 bases, leaving 9 bases between the germline ends. CDR3 in DNA: TGTGCCAGCAGTTTTTTAGGGAGCTATGGCTACACCTTC. It yields the protein CASSFLGSYGYTF.

The V and J genes are TRBV30 and TRBJ2-1; TRBD1 aligns across 7 bases. CDR1 and CDR2 (germline): GTSNPN, SVGIG (reference sequence). This CDR3 has 12 amino acids. The V segment lost 1 base and the J segment 10 bases; nucleotides outside the gene matches: 4. This chain's CDR3 is CAWSAAGGEQFF. DNA for the CDR3: TGTGCCTGGAGTGCCGCAGGGGGAGAGCAGTTCTTC.

CDR3 sequence: CASSSGWGQMNTEAFF. The CDR3 DNA reads as TGTGCCAGCAGCTCGGGGTGGGGACAGATGAACACTGAAGCTTTCTTT. The chain employs TRBV11-1 and TRBJ1-1, with 7 positions matching TRBD1. This CDR3 comprises 16 residues. The germline V gene has CDR1 SGHAT and CDR2 FQDESV (reference sequence). Germline trimming cut 4 bases from V and 0 bases from J; bases unmatched to any gene: 8. The entire variable domain, with the rest obtained from reference TRBV11-1 and TRBJ1-1, is as follows: EAEVAQSPRYKITEKSQAVAFWCDPISGHATLYWYRQILGQGPELLVQFQDESVVDDSQLPKDRFSAERLKGVDSTLKIQPAELGDSAMYLCASSSGWGQMNTEAFFGQGTRLTVV.

This clone was recorded only once. V and J are TRBV11-2 and TRBJ2-1, with TRBD2 matching 14 bases. This CDR3 region has 14 residues. CDR1 and CDR2 (germline): SGHAT, FQNNGV. Trimming took 7 bases from V and 6 from J; bases not matched to a gene: 2. The CDR3 nucleotides read TGTGCCAGCACCGGGACTAGCGGGAGCAATGAGCAGTTCTTC. Translating gives CASTGTSGSNEQFF.

This chain uses TRBV21-1 with TRBJ2-3. TRBV21-1 is tagged as a pseudogene. The CDR3 loop spans 16 amino acids. In nucleotides, the CDR3 is TGTGCCAGCAGCAAATGGGAGACAGACCACACAGATACGCAGTATTTT. Translation gives CASSKWETDHTDTQYF.

This chain uses TRBV24-1 with TRBJ1-4; D might be TRBD1 (6 bases). Between the trimmed V and J ends, which lost 3 bases and 7 bases, there was a span of 14 bases. The CDR3 is made up of 15 amino acids. CDR1 is KGHDR, CDR2 SFDVKD, per germline. For the CDR3, the DNA is TGTGCCACCAGTGATACGGGGGCGCGGGGTGAAAAACTGTTTTTT. It codes for CATSDTGARGEKLFF.

The rearrangement uses TRBV5-6 and TRBJ2-3, with D perhaps matching TRBD1 (6 bases). This CDR3 has 13 residues. Trimming took off 4 bases at V and 4 bases at J, with 10 bases between the two ends. Germline V gives CDR1 SGHDT, CDR2 YYEEEE. CDR3 sequence (DNA): TGTGCCAGCAGCCTAAACAGGGCAGATACGCAGTATTTT. Amino acids: CASSLNRADTQYF.

The chain has TRBV5-1 and TRBJ2-1; D unresolved. This CDR3 region has 14 residues. V was cut by 1 base and J by 9 bases, with 14 bases left in between. Germline values: CDR1 SGHRS, CDR2 YFSETQ. The CDR3 spells CASSLIITLSEQFF. For the CDR3, the DNA is TGCGCCAGCAGCTTGATCATAACTCTCTCTGAGCAGTTCTTC.

CDR3 in amino acids: CASIRRTGAWGDQPQHF. The CDR3 coding sequence is TGTGCCAGTATCAGGAGGACAGGGGCATGGGGTGATCAGCCCCAGCATTTT. The rearrangement uses TRBV19 and TRBJ1-5, with TRBD1 matching over 9 bases. J lost 5 bases, V lost 7 bases, and 15 bases had no gene match. Germline CDR1 LNHDA, CDR2 SQIVND (reference sequence). The CDR3 runs 17 residues.

The chain couples TRBV25-1 to TRBJ1-1; maybe TRBD1 (6 bases). This CDR3 is built from 11 residues. The germline gives CDR1 MGHDK, CDR2 SYGVNS. The V end was cut by 4 bases, the J end by 10 bases, with 10 bases between. DNA of the CDR3: TGTGCCAGCAGTGCAGGGGTCGGAGCTTTCTTT. Translation: CASSAGVGAFF.

V and J are TRBV18 and TRBJ2-3; 8 bases fit TRBD1. V shed 8 bases, J shed 4 bases, and the junction held 11 bases outside the gene matches. The CDR3 has 15 amino acids. In germline, CDR1 is KGHSH, CDR2 LQKENI. CDR3 region: CASHLTQGAADTQYF. The CDR3 region has the DNA TGTGCCAGCCACTTAACTCAGGGGGCGGCAGATACGCAGTATTTT.

The chain couples TRBV2 to TRBJ1-1, with 8 bases aligning to TRBD1. CDR3 length equals 14 residues. J was trimmed by 5 bases and V by 4 bases; bases with no gene match: 6. Germline V CDR1 and CDR2: SNHLY, FYNNEI. Here the CDR3 reads CASSADRGLTEAFF. The CDR3 coding sequence is TGTGCCAGCAGTGCCGACAGGGGTTTGACTGAAGCTTTCTTT.

The J gene is TRBJ2-7, the V gene TRBV7-2, with D tentatively TRBD1 (6 bases). Germline CDR1 SGHTA, CDR2 FQGNSA. The ends were cut back, 5 bases at V and 4 bases at J, with 15 bases in the middle. This CDR3 contains 14 residues. CDR3 amino acids: CASSPSRTGYEQYF. CDR3 bases: TGTGCCAGCAGCCCTTCCCGCACAGGGTACGAGCAGTACTTC.

The V gene is TRBV7-2, the J gene TRBJ1-5; the D gene is possibly TRBD1 (5 bases). The V gene lost 0 bases and the J gene lost 1 base, with 7 bases spanning the gap. Germline V lookup: CDR1 SGHTA, CDR2 FQGNSA. The CDR3 contains 15 residues. The CDR3 region is CASSLAQGSNQPQHF. The CDR3 coding sequence is TGTGCCAGCAGCTTAGCGCAGGGAAGCAATCAGCCCCAGCATTTT.

The sample holds one count of this clone. The V and J genes are TRBV5-4 and TRBJ1-2; TRBD1 might be the D (5 bases). Trimming cost V 0 bases and J 4 bases, with 13 bases left between them. Germline assignment: CDR1 SGHNT and CDR2 YYREEE (reference sequence). This CDR3 has 15 amino acids. In DNA, the CDR3 is TGTGCCAGCAGCTTGGCCTCAGGGCTTATCTATGGCTACACCTTC. This encodes CASSLASGLIYGYTF.

The chain links TRBV2 to TRBJ1-2; no clear D gene. Trimming took off 2 bases at V and 8 bases at J, with 12 bases between the two ends. CDR1 is SNHLY and CDR2 is FYNNEI in the germline V gene. There are 13 residues in the CDR3. The CDR3 DNA follows: TGTGCCAGCAGTGAAAATCGGTTTGGGGGCTACACCTTC. Its protein is CASSENRFGGYTF.

The chain links TRBV5-1 to TRBJ2-5; 9 bases are shared with TRBD2. Germline loops: CDR1 SGHRS, CDR2 YFSETQ. The ends lost 0 bases at V and 1 base at J; junction bases unmatched: 7. The CDR3 consists of 17 residues. The CDR3 region has the DNA TGCGCCAGCAGCTTGGCTCCTAGCGGGATTCGCCAAGAGACCCAGTACTTC. Its protein product is CASSLAPSGIRQETQYF.

The chain employs TRBV5-1 and TRBJ2-5; possibly TRBD1 for D (6 bases). Germline-derived CDR1 and CDR2 are SGHRS and YFSETQ. Trimming stripped 0 bases from V and 5 bases from J, with 8 bases between. The CDR3 contains 13 residues. CDR3 DNA: TGCGCCAGCAGCTTGGGACAGGTGGAGACCCAGTACTTC. Translation gives CASSLGQVETQYF.

This clone was seen a single time. The chain recombines TRBV19 with TRBJ1-2, with D hard to call. Trimming took 1 base from V and 5 from J, leaving 5 bases between them. CDR3 length equals 12 residues. Germline-derived CDR1 and CDR2 are LNHDA and SQIVND (reference sequence). CDR3 protein: CASSIGDYGYTF. CDR3 sequence (DNA): TGTGCCAGTAGTATAGGGGATTATGGCTACACCTTC.

J is TRBJ1-2 and V is TRBV29-1; D ambiguous. This CDR3 region has 15 residues. Trimming took off 3 bases at V and 2 bases at J, with 16 bases between the two ends. Germline CDR1 is SQVTM and CDR2 is ANQGSEA. The CDR3, as DNA: TGCAGCGTTGATACTTCCGGGAGAGCGAACTATGGCTACACCTTC. Translating gives CSVDTSGRANYGYTF.

This rearrangement joins TRBV7-2 to TRBJ1-5; D not resolved. Germline assignment: CDR1 SGHTA and CDR2 FQGNSA. Deletions cut 1 base from V and 9 bases from J, with 13 bases between. This CDR3 has 14 amino acids. CDR3 sequence reads: CASSLVAPEMPQHF. The CDR3 DNA sequence: TGTGCCAGCAGCTTAGTGGCCCCGGAGATGCCCCAGCATTTT.

The chain has TRBV5-5 and TRBJ2-1; D might be TRBD1 (6 bases). Germline-derived CDR1 and CDR2 are SGHKS and YYEKEE (reference sequence). The CDR3 covers 15 residues. V was trimmed by 1 base and J by 2 bases, leaving 10 bases between them. The CDR3: CASSLSQGPYNEQFF. CDR3 sequence (DNA): TGTGCCAGCAGCTTGTCGCAGGGGCCCTACAATGAGCAGTTCTTC. Combining the CDR3 with reference TRBV5-5 and TRBJ2-1 gives the whole variable domain DAGVTQSPTHLIKTRGQQVTLRCSPISGHKSVSWYQQVLGQGPQFIFQYYEKEERGRGNFPDRFSARQFPNYSSELNVNALLLGDSALYLCASSLSQGPYNEQFFGPGTRLTVL.

This clone was detected only once. The rearrangement joins TRBV2 to TRBJ2-1; weak D call: TRBD2 (7 bases). In germline, CDR1 is SNHLY, CDR2 FYNNEI. V was pared by 5 bases and J by 6 bases, with 11 bases between. CDR3 size: 13 residues. The CDR3 loop reads CASSPGGLNEQFF. CDR3 nucleotides: TGTGCCAGCAGTCCGGGGGGCCTCAATGAGCAGTTCTTC.

V and J are TRBV19 and TRBJ2-2, with D tentatively TRBD2 (5 bases). Trimming took off 1 base at V and 0 bases at J, with 9 bases between the two ends. CDR3 length equals 16 residues. The V gene's germline CDR1 is LNHDA and CDR2 SQIVND (reference sequence). The CDR3 DNA reads as TGTGCCAGTAGTATAGTCTCGGACTCGAACACCGGGGAGCTGTTTTTT. Translation gives CASSIVSDSNTGELFF.